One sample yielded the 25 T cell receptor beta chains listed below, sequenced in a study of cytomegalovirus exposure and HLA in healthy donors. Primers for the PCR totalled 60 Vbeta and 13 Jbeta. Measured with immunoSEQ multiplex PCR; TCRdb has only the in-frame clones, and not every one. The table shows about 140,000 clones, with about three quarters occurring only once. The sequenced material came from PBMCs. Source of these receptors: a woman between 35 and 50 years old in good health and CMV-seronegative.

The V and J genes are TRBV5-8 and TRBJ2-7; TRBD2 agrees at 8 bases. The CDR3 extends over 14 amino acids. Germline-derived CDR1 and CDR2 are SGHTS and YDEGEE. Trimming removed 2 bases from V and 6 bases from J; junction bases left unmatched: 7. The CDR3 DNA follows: TGTGCCAGCAGCTTAAGGCGGGGGGCTAGCGAGCAGTACGTC. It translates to CASSLRRGASEQYV.

As DNA, the CDR3 is TGTGCCAGCAGCCGGGGACAGGGGAATGAAAAACTGTTTTTT. Encoded protein: CASSRGQGNEKLFF. The chain employs TRBV7-2 and TRBJ1-4; 10 nucleotides match TRBD1. This CDR3 comprises 14 residues. Germline values: CDR1 SGHTA, CDR2 FQGNSA. V shed 5 bases and J 5 bases; nucleotides not matched to a gene: 2. The full variable domain, its missing parts supplied by reference TRBV7-2 and TRBJ1-4, is GAGVSQSPSNKVTEKGKDVELRCDPISGHTALYWYRQSLGQGLEFLIYFQGNSAPDKSGLPSDRFSAERTGGSVSTLTIQRTQQEDSAVYLCASSRGQGNEKLFFGSGTQLSVL.

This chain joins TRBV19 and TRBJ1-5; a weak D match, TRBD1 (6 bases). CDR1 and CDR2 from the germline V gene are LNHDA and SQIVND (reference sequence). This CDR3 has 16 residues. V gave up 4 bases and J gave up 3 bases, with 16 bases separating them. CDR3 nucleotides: TGTGCCAGTAGTAAGGTGGGGGCGAGTTTCAATCAGCCCCAGCATTTT. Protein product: CASSKVGASFNQPQHF.

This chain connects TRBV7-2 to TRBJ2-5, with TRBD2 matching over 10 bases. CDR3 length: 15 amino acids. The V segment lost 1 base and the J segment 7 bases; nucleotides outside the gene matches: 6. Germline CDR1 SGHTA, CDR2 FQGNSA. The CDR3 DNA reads TGTGCCAGCAGCTTAGAAGCGGGGGGGCGGGGGACCCAGTACTTC. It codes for CASSLEAGGRGTQYF.

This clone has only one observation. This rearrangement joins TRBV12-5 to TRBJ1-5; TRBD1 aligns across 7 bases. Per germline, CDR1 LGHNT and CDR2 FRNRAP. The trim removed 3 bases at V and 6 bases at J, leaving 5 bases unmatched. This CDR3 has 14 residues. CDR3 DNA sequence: TGTGCTAGTGGTTTAACAGGGGATGCTCAGCCCCAGCATTTT. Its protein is CASGLTGDAQPQHF.

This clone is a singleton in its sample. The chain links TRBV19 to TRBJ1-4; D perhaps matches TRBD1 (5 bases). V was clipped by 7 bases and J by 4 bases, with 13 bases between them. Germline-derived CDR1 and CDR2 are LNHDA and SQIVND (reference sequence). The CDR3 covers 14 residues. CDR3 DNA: TGTGCCAGTAACCGCGGGACGAGTAATGAAAAACTGTTTTTT. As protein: CASNRGTSNEKLFF.

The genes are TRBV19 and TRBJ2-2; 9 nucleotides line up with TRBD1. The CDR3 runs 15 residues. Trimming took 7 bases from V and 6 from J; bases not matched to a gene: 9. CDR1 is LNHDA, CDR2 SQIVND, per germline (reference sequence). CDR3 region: CASNSGTGYPGELFF. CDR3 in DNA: TGTGCCAGTAACTCCGGGACAGGGTATCCCGGGGAGCTGTTTTTT.

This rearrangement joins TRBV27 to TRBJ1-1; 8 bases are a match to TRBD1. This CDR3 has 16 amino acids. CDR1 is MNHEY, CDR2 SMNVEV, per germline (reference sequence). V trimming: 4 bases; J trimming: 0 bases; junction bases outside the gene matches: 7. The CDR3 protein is CASSWGDRRMNTEAFF. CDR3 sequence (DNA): TGTGCCAGCAGTTGGGGGGACAGGCGAATGAACACTGAAGCTTTCTTT.

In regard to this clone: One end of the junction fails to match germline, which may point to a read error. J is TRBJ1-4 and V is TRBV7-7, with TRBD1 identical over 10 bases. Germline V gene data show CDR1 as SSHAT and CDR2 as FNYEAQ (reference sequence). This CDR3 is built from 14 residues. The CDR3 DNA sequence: TGTGCTAGCAGTCGACAGGGGGCTGGTGAAAAACTGTTTTTT. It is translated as CASSRQGAGEKLFF.

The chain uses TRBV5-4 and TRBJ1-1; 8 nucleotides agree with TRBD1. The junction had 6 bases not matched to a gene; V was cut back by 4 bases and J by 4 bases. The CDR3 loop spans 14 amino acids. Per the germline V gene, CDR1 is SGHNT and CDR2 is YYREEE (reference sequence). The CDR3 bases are TGTGCCAGCAGCCCCGGACAGGGAGGCACTGAAGCTTTCTTT. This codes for CASSPGQGGTEAFF.

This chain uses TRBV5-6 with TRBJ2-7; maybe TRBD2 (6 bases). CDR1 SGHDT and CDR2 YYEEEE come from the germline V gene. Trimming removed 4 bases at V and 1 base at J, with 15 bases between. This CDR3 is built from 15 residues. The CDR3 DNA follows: TGTGCCAGCAGCGTGCGGGGTATCTATTCCTACGAGCAGTACGTC. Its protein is CASSVRGIYSYEQYV.

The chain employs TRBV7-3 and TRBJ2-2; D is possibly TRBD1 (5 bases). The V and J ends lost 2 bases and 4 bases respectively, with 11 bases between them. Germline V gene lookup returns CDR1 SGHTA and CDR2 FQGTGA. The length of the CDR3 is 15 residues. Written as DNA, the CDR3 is TGTGCCAGCAGCTTACAGCCCCAGGGCACCGGGGAGCTGTTTTTT. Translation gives CASSLQPQGTGELFF. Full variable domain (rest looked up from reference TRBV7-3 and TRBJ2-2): GAGVSQTPSNKVTEKGKYVELRCDPISGHTALYWYRQSLGQGPEFLIYFQGTGAADDSGLPNDRFFAVRPEGSVSTLKIQRTERGDSAVYLCASSLQPQGTGELFFGEGSRLTVL.

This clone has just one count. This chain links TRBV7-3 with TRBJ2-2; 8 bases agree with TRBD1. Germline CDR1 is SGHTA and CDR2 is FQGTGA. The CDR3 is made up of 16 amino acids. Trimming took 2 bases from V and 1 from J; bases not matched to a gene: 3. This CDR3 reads CASSLLGQVNTGELFF. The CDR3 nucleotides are TGTGCCAGCAGCTTATTGGGACAGGTGAACACCGGGGAGCTGTTTTTT.

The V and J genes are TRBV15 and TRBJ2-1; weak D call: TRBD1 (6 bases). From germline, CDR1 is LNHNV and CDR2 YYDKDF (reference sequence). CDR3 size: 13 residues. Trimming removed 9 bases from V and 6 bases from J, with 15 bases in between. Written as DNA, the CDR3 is TGTGCCACGAGTCCACAGGGTTTCAATGAGCAGTTCTTC. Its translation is CATSPQGFNEQFF.

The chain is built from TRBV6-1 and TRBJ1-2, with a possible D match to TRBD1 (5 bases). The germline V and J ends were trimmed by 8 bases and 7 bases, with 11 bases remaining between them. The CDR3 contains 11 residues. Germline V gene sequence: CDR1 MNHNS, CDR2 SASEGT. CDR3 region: CASQGVGGYTF. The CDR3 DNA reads TGTGCCAGCCAAGGGGTTGGTGGCTACACCTTC.

The CDR3 DNA follows: TGTGCCAGCAGATTCGGACTAGCGGGGATCTCAGATACGCAGTATTTT. Its translation is CASRFGLAGISDTQYF. J is TRBJ2-3 and V is TRBV7-2; 12 nucleotides agree with TRBD2. The CDR3 extends over 16 amino acids. With V trimmed by 6 bases and J by 4 bases, 8 bases remained unmatched. CDR1 is SGHTA and CDR2 is FQGNSA in the germline V gene.

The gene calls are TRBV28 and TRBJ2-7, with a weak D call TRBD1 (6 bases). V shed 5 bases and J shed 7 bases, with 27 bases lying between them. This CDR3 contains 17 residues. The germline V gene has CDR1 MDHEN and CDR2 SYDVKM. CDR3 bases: TGTGCCAGCAGTCCCGAACAGGGACCGGCACGGGTAGAAGAGCAGTACGTC. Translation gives CASSPEQGPARVEEQYV.

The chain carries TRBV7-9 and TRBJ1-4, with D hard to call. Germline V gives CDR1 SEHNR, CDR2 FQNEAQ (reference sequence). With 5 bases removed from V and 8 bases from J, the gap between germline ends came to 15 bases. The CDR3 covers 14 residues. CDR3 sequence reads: CASSLGGIREKLFF. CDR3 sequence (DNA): TGTGCCAGCAGCCTAGGAGGTATACGGGAAAAACTGTTTTTT. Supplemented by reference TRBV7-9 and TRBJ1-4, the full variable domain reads DTGVSQNPRHKITKRGQNVTFRCDPISEHNRLYWYRQTLGQGPEFLTYFQNEAQLEKSRLLSDRFSAERPKGSFSTLEIQRTEQGDSAMYLCASSLGGIREKLFFGSGTQLSVL.

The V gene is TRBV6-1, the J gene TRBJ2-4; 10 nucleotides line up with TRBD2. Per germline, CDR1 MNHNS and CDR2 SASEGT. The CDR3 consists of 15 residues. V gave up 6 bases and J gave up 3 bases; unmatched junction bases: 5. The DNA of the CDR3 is TGTGCCAGCAGCCCTAGCGGGGGAGGCAAAAACATTCAGTACTTC. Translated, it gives CASSPSGGGKNIQYF.

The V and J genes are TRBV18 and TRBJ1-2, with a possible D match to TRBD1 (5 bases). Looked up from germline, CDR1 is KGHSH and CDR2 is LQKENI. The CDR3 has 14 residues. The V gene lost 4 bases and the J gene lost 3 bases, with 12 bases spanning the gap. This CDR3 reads CASSRETAYYGYTF. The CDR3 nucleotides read TGTGCCAGCTCACGAGAGACAGCTTACTATGGCTACACCTTC.

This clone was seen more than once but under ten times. The CDR3 protein is CASKKPTGWTEAFF. CDR3 bases: TGTGCCAGCAAAAAACCGACAGGATGGACTGAAGCTTTCTTT. The chain uses TRBV6-1 and TRBJ1-1, with a weak D call TRBD1 (6 bases). CDR1 is MNHNS, CDR2 SASEGT, per germline. V was cut by 7 bases and J by 5 bases, with 17 bases left in between. CDR3 size: 14 residues.

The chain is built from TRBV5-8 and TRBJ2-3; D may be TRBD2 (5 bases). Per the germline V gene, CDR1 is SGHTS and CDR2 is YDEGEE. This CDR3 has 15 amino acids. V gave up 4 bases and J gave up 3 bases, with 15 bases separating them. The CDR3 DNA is TGTGCCAGCAGCGCGAACTTAGAGGGTACAGATACGCAGTATTTT. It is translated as CASSANLEGTDTQYF.

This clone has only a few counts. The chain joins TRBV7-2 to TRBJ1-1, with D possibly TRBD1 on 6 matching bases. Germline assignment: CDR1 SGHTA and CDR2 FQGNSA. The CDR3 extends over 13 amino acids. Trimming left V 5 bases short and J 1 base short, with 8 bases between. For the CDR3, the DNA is TGTGCCAGCAGCACGACAGGGAACACTGAAGCTTTCTTT. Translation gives CASSTTGNTEAFF.

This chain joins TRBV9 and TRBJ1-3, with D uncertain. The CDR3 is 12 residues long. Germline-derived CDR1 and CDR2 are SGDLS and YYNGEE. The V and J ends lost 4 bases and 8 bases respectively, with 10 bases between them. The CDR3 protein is CASSPSPHTIYF. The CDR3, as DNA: TGTGCCAGCAGCCCATCCCCCCACACCATATATTTT.

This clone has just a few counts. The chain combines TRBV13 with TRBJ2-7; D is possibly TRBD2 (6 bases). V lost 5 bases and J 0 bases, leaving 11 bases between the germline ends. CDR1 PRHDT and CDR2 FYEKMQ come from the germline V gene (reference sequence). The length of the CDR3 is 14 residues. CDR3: CASSLAKSSYEQYF. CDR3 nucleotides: TGTGCCAGCAGCCTAGCGAAGAGCTCCTACGAGCAGTACTTC. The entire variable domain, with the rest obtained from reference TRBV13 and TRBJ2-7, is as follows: AAGVIQSPRHLIKEKRETATLKCYPIPRHDTVYWYQQGPGQDPQFLISFYEKMQSDKGSIPDRFSAQQFSDYHSELNMSSLELGDSALYFCASSLAKSSYEQYFGPGTRLTVT.